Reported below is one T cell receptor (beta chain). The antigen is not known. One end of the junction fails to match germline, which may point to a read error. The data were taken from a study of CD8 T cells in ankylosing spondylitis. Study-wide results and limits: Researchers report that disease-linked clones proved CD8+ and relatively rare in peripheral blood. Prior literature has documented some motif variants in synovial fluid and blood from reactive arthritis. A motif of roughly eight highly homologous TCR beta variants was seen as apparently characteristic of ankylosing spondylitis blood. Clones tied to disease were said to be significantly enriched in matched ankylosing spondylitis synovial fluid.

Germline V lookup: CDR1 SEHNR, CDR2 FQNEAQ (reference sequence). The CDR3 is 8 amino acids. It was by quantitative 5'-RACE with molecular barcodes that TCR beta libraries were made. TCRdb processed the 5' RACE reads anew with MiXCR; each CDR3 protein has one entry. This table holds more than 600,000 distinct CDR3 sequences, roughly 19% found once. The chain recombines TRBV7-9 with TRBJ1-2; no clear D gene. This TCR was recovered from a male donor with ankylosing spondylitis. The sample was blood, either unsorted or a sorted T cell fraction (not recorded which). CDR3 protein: CASRPDFF. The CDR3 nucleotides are TGTGCCAGCAGACCAGACTTCTTC.